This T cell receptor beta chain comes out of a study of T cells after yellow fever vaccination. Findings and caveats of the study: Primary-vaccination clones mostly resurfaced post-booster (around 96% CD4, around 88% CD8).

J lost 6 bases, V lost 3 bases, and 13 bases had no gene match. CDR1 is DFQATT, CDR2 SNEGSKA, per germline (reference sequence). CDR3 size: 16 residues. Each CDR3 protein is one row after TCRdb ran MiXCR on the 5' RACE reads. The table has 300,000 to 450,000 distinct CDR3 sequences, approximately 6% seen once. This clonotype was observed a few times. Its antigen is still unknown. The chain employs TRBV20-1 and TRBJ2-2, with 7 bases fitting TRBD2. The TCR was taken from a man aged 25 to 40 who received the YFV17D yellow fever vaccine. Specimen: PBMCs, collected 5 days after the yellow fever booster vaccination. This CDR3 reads CSASLVGEGRSGELFF. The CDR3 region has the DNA TGCAGTGCTAGTCTGGTGGGGGAGGGGAGGTCCGGGGAGCTGTTTTTT.